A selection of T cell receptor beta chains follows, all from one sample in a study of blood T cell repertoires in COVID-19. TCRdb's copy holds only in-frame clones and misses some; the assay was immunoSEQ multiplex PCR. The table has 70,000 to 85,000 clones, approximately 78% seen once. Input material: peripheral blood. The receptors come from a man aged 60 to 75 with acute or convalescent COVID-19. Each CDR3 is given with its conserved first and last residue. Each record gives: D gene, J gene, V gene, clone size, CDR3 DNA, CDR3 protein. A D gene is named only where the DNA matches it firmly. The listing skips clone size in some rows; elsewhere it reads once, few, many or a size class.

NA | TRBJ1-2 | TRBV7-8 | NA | TGTGCCAGCAGTCCGGACACCCTCAGGGCGGACTATGGCTACACCTTC | CASSPDTLRADYGYTF
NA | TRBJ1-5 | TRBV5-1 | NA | TGCGCCAGCAGTTACGGGAATAGCAATCAGCCCCAGCATTTT | CASSYGNSNQPQHF
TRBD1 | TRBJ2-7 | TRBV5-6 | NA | TGTGCCAGCAGCCCCGGACAGGACGAGCAGTACTTC | CASSPGQDEQYF
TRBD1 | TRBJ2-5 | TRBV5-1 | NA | TGCGCCAGCAGCAGGAGGACAGGGGGTTGGGAGACCCAGTACTTC | CASSRRTGGWETQYF
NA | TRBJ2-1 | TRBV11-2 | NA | TGTGCCAGCACGGCGGCTATAATCAATGAGCAGTTCTTC | CASTAAIINEQFF
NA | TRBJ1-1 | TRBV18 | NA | TGTGCCAGCTCGTCCTCAGGGAAAACTGAAGCTTTCTTT | CASSSSGKTEAFF
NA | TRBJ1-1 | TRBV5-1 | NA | TGCGCCAGCAGCCCAGCACGGACAGACACTGAAGCTTTCTTT | CASSPARTDTEAFF
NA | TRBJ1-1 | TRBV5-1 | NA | TGCGCCAGCAGCTTGGGGGGGCGTAGCACTGAAGCTTTCTTT | CASSLGGRSTEAFF
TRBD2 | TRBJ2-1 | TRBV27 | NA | TGTGCCAGCAGTCCTTTAACTAGCGGGAGGAACTACAATGAGCAGTTCTTC | CASSPLTSGRNYNEQFF
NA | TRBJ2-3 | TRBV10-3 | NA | TGTGCCACCAGGACAGCGGATACGCAGTATTTT | CATRTADTQYF
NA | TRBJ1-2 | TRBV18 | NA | TGTGCCAGCTCACCAGACCGGGAGGGCTACACCTTC | CASSPDREGYTF
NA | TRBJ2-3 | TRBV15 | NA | TGTGCCACCAGCAGAGGCGGTGGCGCAAGCACAGATACGCAGTATTTT | CATSRGGGASTDTQYF
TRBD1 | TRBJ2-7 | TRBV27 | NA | TGTGCCAGCAGGGGGGACAGGGCCCGCGAGCAGTACTTC | CASRGDRAREQYF
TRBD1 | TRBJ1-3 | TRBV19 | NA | TGTGCCAGTGCCGGACAGGGACCCTCTGGAAACACCATATATTTT | CASAGQGPSGNTIYF
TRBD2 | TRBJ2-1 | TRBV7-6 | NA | TGTGCCAGCAGCTTAGTTAGCGGGGGAACTACCTACAATGAGCAGTTCTTC | CASSLVSGGTTYNEQFF
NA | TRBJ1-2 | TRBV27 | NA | TGTGCCAGCAGTTTATTGTTGGGGGGAAACTATGGCTACACCTTC | CASSLLLGGNYGYTF
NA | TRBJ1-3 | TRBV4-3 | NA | TGCGCCAGCAGCCAAGTTCGCGCTTCTGGAAACACCATATATTTT | CASSQVRASGNTIYF
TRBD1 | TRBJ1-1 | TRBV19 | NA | TGTGCCAGTAGTATGGGGTCAACAGGGGGCACTGAAGCTTTCTTT | CASSMGSTGGTEAFF
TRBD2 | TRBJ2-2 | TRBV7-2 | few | TGTGCCAGCAGCTCCGGACTAGCGGGCGCCGGGGAGCTGTTTTTT | CASSSGLAGAGELFF
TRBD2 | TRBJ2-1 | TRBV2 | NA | TGTGCCAGCAGTTCCCTGGCGGGGGACGGGTTCTTC | CASSSLAGDGFF
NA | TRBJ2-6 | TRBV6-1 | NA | TGTGCCAGCAGTGAATTTAGCTCTGGGGCCAACGTCCTGACTTTC | CASSEFSSGANVLTF
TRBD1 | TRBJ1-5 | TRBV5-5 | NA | TGTGCCAGCAGCTTGCGGGGACAGGTTGGGGATCAGCCCCAGCATTTT | CASSLRGQVGDQPQHF
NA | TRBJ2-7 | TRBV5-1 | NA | TGCGCCAGCAGCGCTGACATCTACGAGCAGTACTTC | CASSADIYEQYF
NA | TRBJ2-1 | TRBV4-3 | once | TGCGCCAGCAGCCAAGAACCATTAGCAAGGGAGCAGTTCTTC | CASSQEPLAREQFF
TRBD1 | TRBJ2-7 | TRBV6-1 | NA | TGTGCCAGCAGTGAGAAAAGACGGGACAGCCAAACCTACGAGCAGTACTTC | CASSEKRRDSQTYEQYF
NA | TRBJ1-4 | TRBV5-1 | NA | TGCGCCAGCAGTCAACGCGGACAGAATGAAAAACTGTTTTTT | CASSQRGQNEKLFF
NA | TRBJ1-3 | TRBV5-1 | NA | TGCGCCAGCAGCCCCGGGGGATTATTTTCTGGAAACACCATATATTTT | CASSPGGLFSGNTIYF
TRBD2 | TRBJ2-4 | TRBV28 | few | TGTGCCAGCAGTGGGTCCACTAGCGGGAGAGACATTCAGTACTTC | CASSGSTSGRDIQYF
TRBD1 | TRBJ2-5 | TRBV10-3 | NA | TGTGCCATCAGCCCGGGACAGGGAAAGGAGACCCAGTACTTC | CAISPGQGKETQYF
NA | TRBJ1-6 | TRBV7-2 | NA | TGTGCCAGCACCCAAACAGGGTCCTATAATTCACCCCTCCACTTT | CASTQTGSYNSPLHF
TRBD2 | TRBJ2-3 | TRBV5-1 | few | TGCGCCAGCAGCTTGGTACTAGCGGGGGGTTCAGATACGCAGTATTTT | CASSLVLAGGSDTQYF
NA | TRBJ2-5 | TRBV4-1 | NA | TGCGCCAGCAGCCAAGAGGAGGGTAGTGGGGAGACCCAGTACTTC | CASSQEEGSGETQYF
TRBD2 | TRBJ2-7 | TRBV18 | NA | TGTGCCAGCTCACCACCGGGGTCCAGCGGGAGGGCCGACGAGCAGTACTTC | CASSPPGSSGRADEQYF
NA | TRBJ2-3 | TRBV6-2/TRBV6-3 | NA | TGTGCCAGCAGTTACGGAGCCGGCGACCCAGATACGCAGTATTTT | CASSYGAGDPDTQYF
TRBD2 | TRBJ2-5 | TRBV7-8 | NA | TGTGCCAGCAGCTTAGGGCTAGCGGGAGCAGGTTGGGAGACCCAGTACTTC | CASSLGLAGAGWETQYF
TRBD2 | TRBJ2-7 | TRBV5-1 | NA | TGCGCCAGCAGCTTGGCCCTTGCGGGGGGGCGCTCCTACGAGCAGTACTTC | CASSLALAGGRSYEQYF
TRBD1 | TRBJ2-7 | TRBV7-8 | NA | TGTGCCAGCAGCTTAGGGGGACAGTCCTACGAGCAGTACTTC | CASSLGGQSYEQYF
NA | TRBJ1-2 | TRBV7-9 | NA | TGTGCCAGCAGCTTGATGGGAGGGGCGTTAAACTATGGCTACACCTTC | CASSLMGGALNYGYTF
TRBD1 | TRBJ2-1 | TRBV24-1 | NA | TGTGCCACCAGTGATACCAGACAGGGGGGCTACAATGAGCAGTTCTTC | CATSDTRQGGYNEQFF
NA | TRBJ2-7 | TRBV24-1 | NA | TGTGCCACCAGTGAGGGGAGGCCCTCCTACGAGCAGTACTTC | CATSEGRPSYEQYF